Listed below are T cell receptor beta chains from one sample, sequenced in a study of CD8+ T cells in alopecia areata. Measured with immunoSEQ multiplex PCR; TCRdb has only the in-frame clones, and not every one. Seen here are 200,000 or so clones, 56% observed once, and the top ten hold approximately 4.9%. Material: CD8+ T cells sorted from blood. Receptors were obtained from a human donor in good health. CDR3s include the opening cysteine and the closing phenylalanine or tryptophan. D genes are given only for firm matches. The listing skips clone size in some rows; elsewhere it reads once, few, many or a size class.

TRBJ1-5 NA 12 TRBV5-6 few CASSSRNQPQHF TGTGCCAGCAGCTCGCGAAATCAGCCCCAGCATTTT
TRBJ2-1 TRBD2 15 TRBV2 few CASSVASGGYNEQFF TGTGCCAGCAGTGTTGCTAGCGGGGGCTACAATGAGCAGTTCTTC
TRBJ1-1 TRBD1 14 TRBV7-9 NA CASNNRGLGTEAFF TGTGCCAGCAATAACAGGGGTCTTGGCACTGAAGCTTTCTTT
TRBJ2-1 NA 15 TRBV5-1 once CASSLGDTPYNEQFF TGCGCCAGCAGCTTGGGGGACACTCCCTACAATGAGCAGTTCTTC
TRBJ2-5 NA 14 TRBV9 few CASASASSVETQYF TGTGCCAGCGCCAGCGCGTCTTCGGTAGAGACCCAGTACTTC
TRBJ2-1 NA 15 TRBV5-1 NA CASSLGRVGYNEQFF TGCGCCAGCAGCTTGGGTAGGGTGGGCTACAATGAGCAGTTCTTC
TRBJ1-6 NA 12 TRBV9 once CASSADNSPLHF TGTGCCAGCAGCGCCGATAATTCACCCCTCCACTTT
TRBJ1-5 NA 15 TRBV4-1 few CASSQEWSYNQPQHF TGCGCCAGCAGCCAAGAATGGTCCTATAATCAGCCCCAGCATTTT
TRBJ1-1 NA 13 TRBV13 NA CASSPRGNTEAFF TGTGCCAGCAGCCCTAGGGGGAACACTGAAGCTTTCTTT
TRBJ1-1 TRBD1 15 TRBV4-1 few CASSQVGTGRTEAFF TGCGCCAGCAGCCAAGTAGGGACAGGGAGGACTGAAGCTTTCTTT
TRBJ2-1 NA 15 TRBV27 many CASSLFVGPYNEQFF TGTGCCAGCAGTTTATTTGTAGGGCCCTACAATGAGCAGTTCTTC
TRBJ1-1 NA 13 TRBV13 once CASSIQENTEAFF TGTGCCAGCAGCATACAGGAGAACACTGAAGCTTTCTTT
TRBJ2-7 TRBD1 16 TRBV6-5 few CASSYSIQGVLDEQYF TGTGCCAGCAGTTACTCGATACAGGGGGTATTGGACGAGCAGTACTTC
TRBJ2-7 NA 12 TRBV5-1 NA CASSSYGDEQYF TGCGCCAGCAGCTCCTACGGCGACGAGCAGTACTTC
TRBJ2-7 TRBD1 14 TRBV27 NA CASSPWQGAYEQYF TGTGCCAGCAGTCCCTGGCAGGGGGCCTACGAGCAGTACTTC
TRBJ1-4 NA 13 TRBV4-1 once CASSHGGARELFF TGCGCCAGCAGTCACGGCGGGGCAAGGGAACTGTTTTTT
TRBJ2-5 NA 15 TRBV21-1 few CASSKAPGAQGTQYF TGTGCCAGCAGCAAAGCGCCGGGGGCGCAGGGGACCCAGTACTTC
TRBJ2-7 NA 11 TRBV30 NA CAWRRGAEQYF TGTGCCTGGAGGAGGGGGGCCGAGCAGTACTTC
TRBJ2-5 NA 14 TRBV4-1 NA CASSQETEQETQYF TGCGCCAGCAGCCAAGAAACAGAACAAGAGACCCAGTACTTC
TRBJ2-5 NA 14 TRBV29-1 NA CSVPMRGFQETQYF TGCAGCGTGCCTATGAGGGGCTTCCAAGAGACCCAGTACTTC
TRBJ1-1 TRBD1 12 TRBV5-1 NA CASTGQGSEAFF TGCGCCAGCACCGGACAGGGAAGTGAAGCTTTCTTT
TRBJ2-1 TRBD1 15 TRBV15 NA CATAKWQGVTNEQFF TGTGCCACCGCCAAGTGGCAGGGGGTTACCAATGAGCAGTTCTTC
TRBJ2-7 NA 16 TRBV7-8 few CASSLDGQRATYEQYF TGTGCCAGCAGCTTGGATGGACAGCGAGCGACCTACGAGCAGTACTTC
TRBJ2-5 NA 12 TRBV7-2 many CASSLAGETQYF TGTGCCAGCAGCTTAGCCGGAGAGACCCAGTACTTC
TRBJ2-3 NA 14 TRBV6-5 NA CASSPGQGGDTQYF TGTGCCAGCAGTCCTGGACAGGGAGGGGATACGCAGTATTTT
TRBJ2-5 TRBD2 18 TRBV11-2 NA CASSPRLAGGGYQETQYF TGTGCCAGCAGCCCCCGACTAGCGGGGGGCGGGTACCAAGAGACCCAGTACTTC
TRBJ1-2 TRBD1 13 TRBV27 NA CASSLTGGDGYTF TGTGCCAGCAGTCTGACAGGGGGTGATGGCTACACCTTC
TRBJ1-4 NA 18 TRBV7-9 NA CASSLEVDGLATNEKLFF TGTGCCAGCAGCTTAGAGGTGGATGGGCTTGCAACTAATGAAAAACTGTTTTTT
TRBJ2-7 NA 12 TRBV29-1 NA CSARQGAYEQYF TGCAGCGCCAGACAAGGGGCCTACGAGCAGTACTTC
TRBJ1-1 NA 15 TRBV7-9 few CASSLVGHPDGEAFF TGTGCCAGCAGCTTAGTAGGACATCCAGACGGTGAAGCTTTCTTT
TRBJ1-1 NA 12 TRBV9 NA CASTDGGPEAFF TGTGCCAGCACCGACGGGGGCCCTGAAGCTTTCTTT
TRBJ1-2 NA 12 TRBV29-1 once CSVGGDNYGYTF TGCAGCGTTGGAGGGGATAACTATGGCTACACCTTC
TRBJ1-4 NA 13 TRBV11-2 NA CASSLARDEKLFF TGTGCCAGCAGCTTAGCCAGGGACGAAAAACTGTTTTTT
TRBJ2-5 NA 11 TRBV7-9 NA CASSLSETQYF TGTGCCAGCAGCTTATCAGAGACCCAGTACTTC
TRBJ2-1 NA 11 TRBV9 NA CASSSGHEQFF TGTGCCAGCAGCTCAGGGCATGAGCAGTTCTTC
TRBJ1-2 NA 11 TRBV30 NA CAWIAGLGYTF TGTGCCTGGATTGCAGGGCTTGGCTACACCTTC
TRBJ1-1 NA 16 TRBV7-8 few CASSLSRAAMNTEAFF TGTGCCAGCAGCCTTAGCAGGGCGGCCATGAACACTGAAGCTTTCTTT
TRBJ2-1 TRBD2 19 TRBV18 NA CASSPDSGGEYGRRNEQFF TGTGCCAGCTCACCAGATAGCGGGGGGGAATACGGTCGGAGGAATGAGCAGTTCTTC
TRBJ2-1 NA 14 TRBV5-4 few CASSLGVAAGEQFF TGTGCCAGCAGCCTCGGGGTAGCAGCTGGTGAGCAGTTCTTC
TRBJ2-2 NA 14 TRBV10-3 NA CAIRDPLLAGELFF TGTGCCATCAGGGATCCCCTCCTAGCCGGGGAGCTGTTTTTT
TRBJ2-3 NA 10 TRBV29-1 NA CSVEWDTQYF TGCAGCGTTGAGTGGGATACGCAGTATTTT
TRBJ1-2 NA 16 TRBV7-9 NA CASSLGDMGPHYGYTF TGTGCCAGCAGCTTAGGAGACATGGGACCTCACTATGGCTACACCTTC
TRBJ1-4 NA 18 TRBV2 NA CASSELSGTSVQGEKLFF TGTGCCAGCAGTGAACTTTCCGGGACCTCTGTGCAGGGTGAAAAACTGTTTTTT
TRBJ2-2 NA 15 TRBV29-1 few CSVEQGRLNTGELFF TGCAGCGTAGAACAGGGGAGGCTGAACACCGGGGAGCTGTTTTTT
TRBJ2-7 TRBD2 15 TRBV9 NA CASSERGEPTYEQYF TGTGCCAGCAGCGAGCGGGGGGAGCCCACCTACGAGCAGTACTTC